This TCR beta chain was documented in a study of blood T cell repertoires in COVID-19. About the study: Samples representing acute and convalescent COVID-19 were sourced from the United States, Italy and Spain.

Self-reported history from a screening survey and questionnaire set each donor's cohort. In the original workflow: Reference gene primers were amplified, and this amplification served to estimate nucleated cell counts. TCRdb's table, derived via immunoSEQ multiplex PCR, lists solely in-frame clones and lacks some. V, J and clone size were drawn from that table, and D and trimming were deduced from the DNA. The sample includes roughly 220,000 clones, 88% of them seen just once. Trimming removed 5 bases at V and 4 bases at J, with 15 bases between. The length of the CDR3 is 15 residues. Germline V lookup: CDR1 SQVTM, CDR2 ANQGSEA.

The sample comprised PBMCs or T cells enriched from blood (not recorded which). V usage is TRBV29-1 and J usage is TRBJ2-6, with D possibly TRBD1 on 6 matching bases. This receptor was identified in a woman between 45 and 65 years old with acute COVID-19. CDR3 DNA: TGCAGCGTTATCGCCAGGGGTAAGGGGGCCAACGTCCTGACTTTC. Protein sequence: CSVIARGKGANVLTF.